This T cell receptor (beta chain) is from a study of blood T cells in healthy people across ages. At least 6.5 million PBMCs were isolated per sample. For the second PCR, which ran for about 7 to 11 cycles, a sample-barcoded 5' primer and a J-beta primer mix were used. Every molecule of cDNA carried a tag from a template-switch adaptor with 12 random nucleotides. One entry per CDR3 protein, called by TCRdb with MiXCR from the 5' RACE reads. The sample carries about 1.7 million distinct CDR3 sequences, roughly 28% recorded once. Per the germline V gene, CDR1 is SGHRS and CDR2 is YFSETQ. V was clipped by 3 bases and J by 10 bases; unmatched bases: 14. The CDR3 has 16 residues.

The clonotype originates from a woman in her twenties or thirties in good health. This sequence joins TRBV5-1 and TRBJ2-1; 9 nucleotides line up with TRBD2. Input material: blood. The CDR3 protein is CASSSGLQTSGGEQFF. The DNA of the CDR3 is TGCGCCAGCAGCTCTGGGCTACAGACTAGCGGAGGGGAGCAGTTCTTC. Full variable domain (rest looked up from reference TRBV5-1 and TRBJ2-1): KAGVTQTPRYLIKTRGQQVTLSCSPISGHRSVSWYQQTPGQGLQFLFEYFSETQRNKGNFPGRFSGRQFSNSRSEMNVSTLELGDSALYLCASSSGLQTSGGEQFFGPGTRLTVL.